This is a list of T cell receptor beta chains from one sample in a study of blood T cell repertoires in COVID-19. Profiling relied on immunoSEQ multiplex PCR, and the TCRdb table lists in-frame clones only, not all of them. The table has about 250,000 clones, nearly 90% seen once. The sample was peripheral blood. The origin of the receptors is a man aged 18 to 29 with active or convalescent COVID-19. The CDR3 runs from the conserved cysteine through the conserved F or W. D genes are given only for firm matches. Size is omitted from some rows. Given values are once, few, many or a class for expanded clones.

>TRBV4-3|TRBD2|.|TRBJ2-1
TGCGCCAGCAGCCAGAGGACTAGCGGAAACAATGAGCAGTTCTTC
CASSQRTSGNNEQFF
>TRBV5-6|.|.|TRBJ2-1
TGTGCCAGCAGCCCGGCCGGACAGCGGGGCAATGAGCAGTTCTTC
CASSPAGQRGNEQFF
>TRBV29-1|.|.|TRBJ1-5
TGCAGCGTTGAAAGCGGGGATCAGCCCCAGCATTTT
CSVESGDQPQHF
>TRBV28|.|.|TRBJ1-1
TGTGCCAGCACTGTGACGGGGCGGAGGGCTGAAGCTTTCTTT
CASTVTGRRAEAFF
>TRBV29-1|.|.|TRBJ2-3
TGCAGCGTTGGGACAGCTAGCACAGATACGCAGTATTTT
CSVGTASTDTQYF
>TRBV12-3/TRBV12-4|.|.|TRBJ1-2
TGTGCCAGCAGCTTAAACAGGTTCTATGGCTACACCTTC
CASSLNRFYGYTF
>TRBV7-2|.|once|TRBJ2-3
TGTGCCAGCAGCTTAGCGGAGGGGCGGACAGATACGCAGTATTTT
CASSLAEGRTDTQYF
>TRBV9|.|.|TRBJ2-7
TGTGCCAGCAGCCCCCCCCTAGGGGACACTGCCTACGAGCAGTACTTC
CASSPPLGDTAYEQYF
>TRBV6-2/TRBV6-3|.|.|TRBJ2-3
TGTGCCAGCAGTTACACATGGTCGGGAGATACGCAGTATTTT
CASSYTWSGDTQYF
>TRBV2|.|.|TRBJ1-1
TGTGCCAGCAGTCCCGACAGTTCCATGAACACTGAAGCTTTCTTT
CASSPDSSMNTEAFF
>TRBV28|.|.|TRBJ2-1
TGTGCCAGCAGCTCCGGAGGGAAGAATGAGCAGTTCTTC
CASSSGGKNEQFF
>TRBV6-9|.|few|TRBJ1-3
TGTGCCAGCAGTTATCCCGGGAGTTCCTCTGGAAACACCATATATTTT
CASSYPGSSSGNTIYF
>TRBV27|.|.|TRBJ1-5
TGTGCCAGCAGTTTTGCGGGGTCCGGCAATCAGCCCCAGCATTTT
CASSFAGSGNQPQHF
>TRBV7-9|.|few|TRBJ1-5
TGTGCCAGCAGATGGACAGCGAACAATCAGCCCCAGCATTTT
CASRWTANNQPQHF
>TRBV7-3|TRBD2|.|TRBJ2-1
TGTGCCAGCAGCTTTGTTCTAGCGGGGGCCAATGAGCAGTTCTTC
CASSFVLAGANEQFF
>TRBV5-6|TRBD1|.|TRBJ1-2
TGTGCCAGCACCCGGGACAGGGGTCATGGCTACACCTTC
CASTRDRGHGYTF
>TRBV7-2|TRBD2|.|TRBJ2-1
TGTGCCAGCAGCTTAGAAGCGGGGGTTTACAATGAGCAGTTCTTC
CASSLEAGVYNEQFF
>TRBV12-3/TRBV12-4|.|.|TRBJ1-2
TGTGCCAGCACGCGACACGGATATGGCTACACCTTC
CASTRHGYGYTF
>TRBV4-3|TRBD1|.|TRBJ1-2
TGCGCCAGCAGCCCTAAGCTCAGACAGGGGGCCAACTATGGCTACACCTTC
CASSPKLRQGANYGYTF
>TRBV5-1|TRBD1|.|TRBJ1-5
TGCGCCAGCAGCAAGACAGGGGGTTCACAGCCCCAGCATTTT
CASSKTGGSQPQHF
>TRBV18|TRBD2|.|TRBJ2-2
TGTGCCAGCTCACCTCTAGCGGGAACGAACACCGGGGAGCTGTTTTTT
CASSPLAGTNTGELFF
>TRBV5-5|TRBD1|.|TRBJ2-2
TGTGCCAGCAGCTATTCAGGGACAGCTAACACCGGGGAGCTGTTTTTT
CASSYSGTANTGELFF
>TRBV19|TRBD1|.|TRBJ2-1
TGTGCCAGTAGCTTACAGGGGCCGTTGGGGAATGAGCAGTTCTTC
CASSLQGPLGNEQFF
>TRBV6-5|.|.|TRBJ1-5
TGTGCCAGCAGTTACTCGAGGCCCCGAGAACAGCCCCAGCATTTT
CASSYSRPREQPQHF
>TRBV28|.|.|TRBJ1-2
TGTGCCTCAAAGGACAGCCCTAACTATGGCTACACCTTC
CASKDSPNYGYTF
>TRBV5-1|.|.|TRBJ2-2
TGCGCCAGCAGCTTGTGGGGAGCGAACACCGGGGAGCTGTTTTTT
CASSLWGANTGELFF
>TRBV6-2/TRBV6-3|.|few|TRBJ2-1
TGTGCCAGCAGTAGCGGGGACACATACAATGAGCAGTTCTTC
CASSSGDTYNEQFF
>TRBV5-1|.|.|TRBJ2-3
TGCGCCAGCCAGATCAACCGCGGGACTTCCGTAGCTACGCAGTATTTT
CASQINRGTSVATQYF
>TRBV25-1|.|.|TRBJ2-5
TGTGCCAGCAGGACTATCCAAGAGACCCAGTACTTC
CASRTIQETQYF
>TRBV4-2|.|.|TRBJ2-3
TGTGCCAGCAGCCAAGATGCTAGTCTCGCGGATACGCAGTATTTT
CASSQDASLADTQYF
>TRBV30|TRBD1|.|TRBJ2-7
TGTGCCTGGAGTACCGGGACAGCCCACTACGAGCAGTACTTC
CAWSTGTAHYEQYF
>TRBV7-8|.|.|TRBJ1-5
TGTGCCAGCAGCTTAGAGCTTTGGGCAGCTAATCAGCCCCAGCATTTT
CASSLELWAANQPQHF
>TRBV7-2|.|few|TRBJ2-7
TGTGCCAGCAGCCAATCATTCTACGAGCAGTACTTC
CASSQSFYEQYF
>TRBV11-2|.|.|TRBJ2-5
TGTGCCAGCAGCTTTGATAGGGAGGAGACCCAGTACTTC
CASSFDREETQYF
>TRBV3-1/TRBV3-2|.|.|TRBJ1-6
TGTGCCAGCAGCCAAGGGACTGTCGATTCACCCCTCCACTTT
CASSQGTVDSPLHF
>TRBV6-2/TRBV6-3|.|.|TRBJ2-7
TGTGCCAGCAACCCGATCGGAGTGGCCGGCGAGCAGTACTTC
CASNPIGVAGEQYF
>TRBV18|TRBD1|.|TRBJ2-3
TGTGCCAGCTCGGGACAGGTCAACACAGATACGCAGTATTTT
CASSGQVNTDTQYF
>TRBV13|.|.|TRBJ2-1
TGTGCCAGCAGCCAGCGCAGGGGGGTTTCCTACAATGAGCAGTTCTTC
CASSQRRGVSYNEQFF
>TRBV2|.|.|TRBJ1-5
TGTGCCAGCAATCCTCGGACAGTAATGTTAAATAGCAATCAGCCCCAGCATTTT
CASNPRTVMLNSNQPQHF
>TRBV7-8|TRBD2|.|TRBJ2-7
TGTGCCAGCAGCTTAGCGGTAGTAGCGGGGTCACTCTCCTACGAGCAGTACTTC
CASSLAVVAGSLSYEQYF
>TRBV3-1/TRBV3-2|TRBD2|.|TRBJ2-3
TGTGCCAGCAGCCTTGGACTAGCGGGGGCCCGCACAGATACGCAGTATTTT
CASSLGLAGARTDTQYF